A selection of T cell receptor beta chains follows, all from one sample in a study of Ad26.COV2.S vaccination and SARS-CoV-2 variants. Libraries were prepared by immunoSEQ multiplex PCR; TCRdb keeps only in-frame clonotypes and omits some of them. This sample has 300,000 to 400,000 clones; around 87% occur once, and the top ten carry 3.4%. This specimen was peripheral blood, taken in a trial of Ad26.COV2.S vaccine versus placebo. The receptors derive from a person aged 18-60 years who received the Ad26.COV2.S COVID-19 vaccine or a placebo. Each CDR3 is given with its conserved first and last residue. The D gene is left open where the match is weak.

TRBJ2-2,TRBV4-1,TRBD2,CASSQGSMVAGLGELFF
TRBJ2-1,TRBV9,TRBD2,CASSFRTSDTYNEQFF
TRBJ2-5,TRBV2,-,CASSEAGETQYF
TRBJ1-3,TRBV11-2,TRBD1,CASSLGTGGSSGNTIYF
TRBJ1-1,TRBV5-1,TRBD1,CASSSDRLNTEAFF
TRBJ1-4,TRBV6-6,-,CASSYGRGGEKLFF
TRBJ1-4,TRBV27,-,CASSTVPTNEKLFF
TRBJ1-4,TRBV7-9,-,CASSLTASSQEKLFF
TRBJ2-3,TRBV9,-,CASSVGGSTDTQYF
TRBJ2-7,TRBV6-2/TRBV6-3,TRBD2,CASSYPPGGRTSYEQYF
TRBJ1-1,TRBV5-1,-,CASSLEVLNTEAFF
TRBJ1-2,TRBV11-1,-,CASSPGAYGYTF
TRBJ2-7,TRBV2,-,CASSTTYLTPREQYF
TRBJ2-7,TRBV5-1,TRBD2,CASSLALAGRGEQYF
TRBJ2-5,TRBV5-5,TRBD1,CASSRGQGAHGETQYF
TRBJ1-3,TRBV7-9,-,CASSPWNRVPLAGNTIYF
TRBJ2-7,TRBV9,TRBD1,CASSAGTGTYEQYF
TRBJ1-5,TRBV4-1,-,CASSTPGDQPQHF
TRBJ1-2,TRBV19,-,CASSNPTTVGGGYTF
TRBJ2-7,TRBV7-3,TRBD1,CASSFKGASEQYF
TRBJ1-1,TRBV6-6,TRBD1,CASSLRGTTEAFF
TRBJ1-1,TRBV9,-,CASSPWDGNTEAFF
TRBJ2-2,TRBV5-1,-,CASSNRVIILGPNTGELFF
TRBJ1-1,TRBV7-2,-,CASSPSVVSFGAEGTEAFF
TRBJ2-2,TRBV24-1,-,CATSDARRDPTGELFF
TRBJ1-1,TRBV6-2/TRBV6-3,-,CASSYGGTEAFF
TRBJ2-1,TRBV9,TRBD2,CASSLKGLAGPYNEQFF
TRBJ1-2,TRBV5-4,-,CASRNPQEPYYGYTF
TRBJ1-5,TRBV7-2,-,CASSQEAPRSNQPQHF
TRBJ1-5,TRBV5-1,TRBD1,CASSPGQGAQPQHF
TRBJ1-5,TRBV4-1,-,CASSQDFDSYSNQPQHF
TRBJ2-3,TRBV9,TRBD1,CASSSPRGTGATDTQYF
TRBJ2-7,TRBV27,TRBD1,CASSFGTGVAYEQYF
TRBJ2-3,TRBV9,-,CASSDPGLADTQYF
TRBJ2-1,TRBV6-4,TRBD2,CASSASPLAGGRNEQFF
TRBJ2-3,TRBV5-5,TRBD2,CASSLGLAGAATQYF
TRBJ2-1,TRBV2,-,CASSQNYNEQFF
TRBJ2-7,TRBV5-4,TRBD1,CASSWDRRAYEQYF
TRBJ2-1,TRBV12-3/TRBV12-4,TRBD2,CASSSQTGGWFF
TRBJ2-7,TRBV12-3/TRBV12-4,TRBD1,CASSPGQGHEQYF
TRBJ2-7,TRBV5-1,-,CASKIDPGYEQYF
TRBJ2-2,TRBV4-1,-,CASSQDGAAGTGELFF
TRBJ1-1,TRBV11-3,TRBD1,CASSLGDRNTEAFF
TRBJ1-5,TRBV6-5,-,CASSALGGNQPQHF
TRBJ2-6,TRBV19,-,CASSTAFLSSGANVLTF